Listed here is a single TCR beta chain. Its antigen is currently unknown. The CDR3 is 15 residues long. V was clipped by 2 bases and J by 0 bases, with 11 bases between them. Germline CDR1 is SGHNT and CDR2 is YYREEE (reference sequence). This sample was included in a study of T cell repertoires in ileal Crohn's disease. In the study overall: Operated complications were stricturing disease (61%) and penetrating disease (39%). Study conclusions and caveats: Active smokers at surgery had more clonal expansions than non-smokers. Sorted CD8 T cells held more high-frequency clones than CD4.

Each sample's TCRB immunosequencing used about 500 nanograms of biopsy DNA. Sequencing was performed with immunoSEQ multiplex PCR; in TCRdb, only in-frame clones are kept and a portion is missing. The table has over 13,000 clones, around three quarters seen once. V and J are TRBV5-4 and TRBJ1-2, with a weak D call TRBD1 (6 bases). The sequencing sample was made of ileal tissue. The receptor comes from an adult with Crohn's disease. The CDR3 here is CASSLTGLSNYGYTF. The DNA for the CDR3 is TGTGCCAGCAGCTTAACAGGGCTTTCTAACTATGGCTACACCTTC. Variable domain in full (rest from reference TRBV5-4 and TRBJ1-2): ETGVTQSPTHLIKTRGQQVTLRCSSQSGHNTVSWYQQALGQGPQFIFQYYREEENGRGNFPPRFSGLQFPNYSSELNVNALELDDSALYLCASSLTGLSNYGYTFGSGTRLTVV.